This T cell receptor (beta chain) was sequenced in a study of T-cell reconstitution after alpha-beta-depleted transplantation in children. The V end lost 6 bases, the J end lost 1 base, and 9 bases lay between the germline ends. This CDR3 comprises 13 residues. The TCRbeta library incorporated unique molecular identifiers. In TCRdb, the PCR reads were re-called with MiXCR into one record per CDR3 protein. This sample has 350,000 to 450,000 distinct CDR3 sequences, with roughly 20% found just once. This chain connects TRBV12-3 or TRBV12-4 to TRBJ1-2; D is unresolved. This TCR came from a human donor who donated a stem cell graft to a child with acute myeloid leukemia. Here the sequenced sample was PBMCs from the stem cell graft donor, taken from the stem cell graft. CDR3 sequence: CASSPLINYGYTF. The CDR3 bases are TGTGCCAGCAGCCCGCTAATTAACTATGGCTACACCTTC.